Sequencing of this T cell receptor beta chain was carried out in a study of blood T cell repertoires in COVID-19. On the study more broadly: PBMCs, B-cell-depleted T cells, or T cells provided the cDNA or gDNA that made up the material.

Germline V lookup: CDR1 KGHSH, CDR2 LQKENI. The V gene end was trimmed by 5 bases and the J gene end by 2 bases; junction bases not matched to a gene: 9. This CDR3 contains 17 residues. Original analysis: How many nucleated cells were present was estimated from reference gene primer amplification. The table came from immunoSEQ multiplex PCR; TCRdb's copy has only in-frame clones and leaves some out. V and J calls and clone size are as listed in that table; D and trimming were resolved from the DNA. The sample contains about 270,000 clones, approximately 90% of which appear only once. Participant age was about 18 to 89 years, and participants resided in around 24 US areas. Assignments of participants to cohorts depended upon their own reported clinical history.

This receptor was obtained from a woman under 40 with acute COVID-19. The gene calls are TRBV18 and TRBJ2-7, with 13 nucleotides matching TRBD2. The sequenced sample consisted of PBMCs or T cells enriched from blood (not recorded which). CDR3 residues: CASSSGTSGIGTYEQYF. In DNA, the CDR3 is TGTGCCAGCTCATCCGGGACTAGCGGGATCGGTACCTACGAGCAGTACTTC.